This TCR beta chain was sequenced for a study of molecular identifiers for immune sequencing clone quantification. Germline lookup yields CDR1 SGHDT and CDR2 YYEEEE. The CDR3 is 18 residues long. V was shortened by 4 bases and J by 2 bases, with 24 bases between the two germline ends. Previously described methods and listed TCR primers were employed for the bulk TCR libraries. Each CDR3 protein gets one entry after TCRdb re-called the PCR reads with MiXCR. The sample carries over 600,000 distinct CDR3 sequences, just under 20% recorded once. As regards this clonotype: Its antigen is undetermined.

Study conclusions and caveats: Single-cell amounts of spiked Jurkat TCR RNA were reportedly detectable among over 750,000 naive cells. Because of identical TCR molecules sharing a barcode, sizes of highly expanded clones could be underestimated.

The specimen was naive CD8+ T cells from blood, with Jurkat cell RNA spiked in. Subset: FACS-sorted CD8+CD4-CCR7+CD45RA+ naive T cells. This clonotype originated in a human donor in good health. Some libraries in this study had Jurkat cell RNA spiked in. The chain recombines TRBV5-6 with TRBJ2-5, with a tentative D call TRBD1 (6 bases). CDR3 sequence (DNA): TGTGCCAGCAGCAAGCAGGGGTGGGTGGTTGGCAGACAAGAGACCCAGTACTTC. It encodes CASSKQGWVVGRQETQYF. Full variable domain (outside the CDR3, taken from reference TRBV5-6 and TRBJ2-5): DAGVTQSPTHLIKTRGQQVTLRCSPKSGHDTVSWYQQALGQGPQFIFQYYEEEERQRGNFPDRFSGHQFPNYSSELNVNALLLGDSALYLCASSKQGWVVGRQETQYFGPGTRLLVL.